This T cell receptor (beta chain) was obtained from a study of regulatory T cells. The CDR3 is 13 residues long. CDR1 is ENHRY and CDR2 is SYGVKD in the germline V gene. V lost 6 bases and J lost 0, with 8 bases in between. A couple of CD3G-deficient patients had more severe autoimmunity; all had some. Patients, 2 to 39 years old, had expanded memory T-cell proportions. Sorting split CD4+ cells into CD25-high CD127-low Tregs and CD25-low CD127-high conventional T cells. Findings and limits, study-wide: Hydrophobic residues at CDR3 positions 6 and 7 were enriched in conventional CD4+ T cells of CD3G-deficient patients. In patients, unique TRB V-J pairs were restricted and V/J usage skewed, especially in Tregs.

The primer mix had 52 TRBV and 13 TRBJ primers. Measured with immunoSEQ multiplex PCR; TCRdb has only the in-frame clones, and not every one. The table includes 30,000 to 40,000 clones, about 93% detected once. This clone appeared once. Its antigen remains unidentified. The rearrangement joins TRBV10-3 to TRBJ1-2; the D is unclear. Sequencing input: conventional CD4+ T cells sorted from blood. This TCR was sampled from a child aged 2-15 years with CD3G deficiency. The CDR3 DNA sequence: TGTGCCATCAGCCACCGGGCTAACTATGGCTACACCTTC. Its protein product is CAISHRANYGYTF.